The source of this TCR beta chain is a study of T cells in Graves' hyperthyroidism and ophthalmopathy. Study outcomes and limitations: Most thyroid clonotypes with frequency above 0.001 were detected in blood. Model-based prediction identified ophthalmopathy a median around 6.5 months prior to its onset.

On this clonotype: Antigen: not known.

CDR1 and CDR2 (germline): SGHTA, FQGNSA. CDR3 size: 17 residues. Trimming cost V 1 base and J 0 bases; bases outside gene matches: 4. Patients were excluded for uncontrolled infection, other autoimmune disease, pregnancy or lactation. Amplified regions were TCR beta CDR3 sequences from RNA transcripts. A first-round RT-PCR of the TCR CDR3 used the HTBI primer set. In TCRdb, the multiplex PCR reads were re-called with MiXCR into one record per CDR3 protein. The table shows over 700,000 distinct CDR3 sequences, with more than 30% occurring only once. The sample comprised blood. The chain has TRBV7-2 and TRBJ2-2, with 8 bases identical to TRBD2. The sequence derives from a man between 18 and 29 years old with Graves' hyperthyroidism. The CDR3 DNA is TGTGCCAGCAGCTTAGAGACGGGGGGGCCGAACACCGGGGAGCTGTTTTTT. This sequence encodes CASSLETGGPNTGELFF.